These 14 T cell receptor beta chains share one sample of origin, sequenced in a study of post-analysis software for immune sequencing data. TCR beta cDNA libraries included unique molecular identifiers. TCRdb re-derived calls from the PCR reads in MiXCR, one entry per CDR3 protein. The sample records around 700,000 distinct CDR3 sequences, 59% being singletons. Study-level results: Compared with controls, patients had more of about 5 TRBV segments, including TRBV5-6, TRBV5-1 and TRBV20-1.

No antigen is known for these receptors. Sequencing was performed on blood. The receptors shown here come from a girl aged 2 to 9 with multiple sclerosis.

J is TRBJ2-1 and V is TRBV3-1; maybe TRBD2 (7 bases). The CDR3 sequence is 17 residues long. Germline V gene data show CDR1 as LGHDT and CDR2 as YNNKEL (reference sequence). V shed 4 bases and J shed 2 bases, with 18 bases lying between them. CDR3 DNA sequence: TGTGCCAGCAGCCGTCCCAAGGGCGGGGGCCCCTACAATGAGCAGTTCTTC. Its translation: CASSRPKGGGPYNEQFF.

The chain recombines TRBV12-3 or TRBV12-4 with TRBJ2-1; D is ambiguous. V was shortened by 4 bases and J by 9 bases, with 19 bases between the two germline ends. The CDR3 length is 15 residues. CDR3 coding DNA: TGTGCCAGCAGTTCCGCTACGTCAGGCCCGGGTGAGCAGTTCTTC. It encodes CASSSATSGPGEQFF.

CDR3 in amino acids: CASSRGTGELFF. CDR3 in DNA: TGTGCCAGCAGCCGCGGCACCGGGGAGCTGTTTTTT. The rearrangement uses TRBV7-6 and TRBJ2-2; D not resolved. CDR1 is SGHVS and CDR2 is FNYEAQ in the germline V gene. CDR3 length: 12 residues. V lost 5 bases, J lost 4 bases, and 5 bases lay in between. Full variable domain (missing parts from reference TRBV7-6 and TRBJ2-2): GAGVSQSPRYKVTKRGQDVALRCDPISGHVSLYWYRQALGQGPEFLTYFNYEAQQDKSGLPNDRFSAERPEGSISTLTIQRTEQRDSAMYRCASSRGTGELFFGEGSRLTVL.

This clonotype has at least ten counts. Mismatch with germline at one junction end may stem from a read error. The genes are TRBV11-2 and TRBJ2-3; 8 bases match TRBD1. This CDR3 region has 15 residues. Per germline, CDR1 SGHAT and CDR2 FQNNGV. The CDR3 DNA is TGCGCCAGCAGCTTGGGGACAGGCGGCACAGATACGCAGTATTTT. Amino acids: CASSLGTGGTDTQYF.

This chain connects TRBV20-1 to TRBJ2-1, with TRBD1 matching over 7 bases. V lost 0 bases and J lost 7; bases outside the gene matches: 3. Germline loops: CDR1 DFQATT, CDR2 SNEGSKA (reference sequence). This CDR3 region has 13 residues. The CDR3 DNA is TGCAGTGCTAGAGAGACAGGGCTTAATGAGCAGTTCTTC. As protein: CSARETGLNEQFF.

This clonotype was observed a handful of times. The chain employs TRBV6-1 and TRBJ2-7; D remains unclear. Trimming left V 8 bases short and J 3 bases short, with 20 bases between. Germline loops: CDR1 MNHNS, CDR2 SASEGT. The CDR3 spans 15 residues. The CDR3 region has the DNA TGTGCCAGCTCCCAGAACCTCGGCCCCCTCTACGAGCAGTACTTC. The encoded protein is CASSQNLGPLYEQYF.

The rearrangement joins TRBV6-5 to TRBJ1-1; no clear D. The V and J ends lost 6 bases and 7 bases respectively, with 15 bases between them. The CDR3 loop spans 13 amino acids. Per the germline V gene, CDR1 is MNHEY and CDR2 is SVGAGI. CDR3 in DNA: TGTGCCAGCAGAATCAGAATGGGGTATGAAGCTTTCTTT. Translated, it gives CASRIRMGYEAFF.

V is TRBV20-1 and J is TRBJ2-7, with 10 bases matching TRBD2. Trimming removed 5 bases from V and 5 bases from J; junction bases left unmatched: 12. CDR3 size: 15 residues. The germline V gene encodes CDR1 DFQATT and CDR2 SNEGSKA (reference sequence). The chain's CDR3 is CSADDLAGVGDEQYF. CDR3 DNA sequence: TGCAGTGCTGATGATCTAGCGGGGGTCGGGGACGAGCAGTACTTC.

The rearrangement links TRBV6-5 to TRBJ1-2, with a tentative D call TRBD1 (5 bases). The V end lost 10 bases, the J end lost 4 bases, and 16 bases lay between the germline ends. Germline lookup yields CDR1 MNHEY and CDR2 SVGAGI. This CDR3 is built from 13 residues. CDR3 nucleotide sequence: TGTGCCATCGCAGGGTCCCCAGGCTATGGCTACACCTTC. Translation: CAIAGSPGYGYTF.

CDR3 region: CASRASGRTEQFF. The CDR3 bases are TGTGCCTCCCGGGCTAGCGGGAGAACTGAGCAGTTCTTC. The V and J genes are TRBV30 and TRBJ2-1; TRBD2 matches 10 bases. This CDR3 spans 13 amino acids. From germline, CDR1 is GTSNPN and CDR2 SVGIG (reference sequence). Germline trimming cut 7 bases from V and 9 bases from J; bases unmatched to any gene: 9.

This chain's CDR3 is CASSSTRHKSSYEQYF. The CDR3 DNA is TGTGCCAGCAGTTCGACCCGGCATAAGAGCTCCTACGAGCAGTACTTC. The rearrangement links TRBV6-6 to TRBJ2-7, with D uncertain. Trimming shortened V by 4 bases and J by 0 bases, and 16 bases separated the two germline ends. CDR1 is MNHNY, CDR2 SVGAGI, per germline (reference sequence). The CDR3 is 16 amino acids.

This clonotype was seen a handful of times. The J gene is TRBJ1-2, the V gene TRBV29-1, with 7 positions matching TRBD1. This CDR3 is built from 13 residues. V dropped 4 bases and J dropped 0; count of bases not matched to a gene: 2. Germline CDR1 SQVTM, CDR2 ANQGSEA. For the CDR3, the DNA is TGCAGCGTTGGGGGACAGACTAACTATGGCTACACCTTC. Translated: CSVGGQTNYGYTF. Drawing the rest from reference TRBV29-1 and TRBJ1-2, the complete variable domain is SAVISQKPSRDICQRGTSLTIQCQVDSQVTMMFWYRQQPGQSLTLIATANQGSEATYESGFVIDKFPISRPNLTFSTLTVSNMSPEDSSIYLCSVGGQTNYGYTFGSGTRLTVV.

The V call is TRBV3-1, the J call TRBJ2-5, with D perhaps TRBD2 (6 bases). The CDR3 has 15 amino acids. V was clipped by 4 bases and J by 1 base, with 13 bases between them. In germline, CDR1 is LGHDT, CDR2 YNNKEL (reference sequence). The DNA of the CDR3 is TGTGCCAGCAGCCGGAGGGTTCCCGGCCAAGAGACCCAGTACTTC. Amino acids: CASSRRVPGQETQYF.

This chain connects TRBV20-1 to TRBJ1-4; 7 bases line up with TRBD1. After removal of 6 bases from V and 8 bases from J, the junction contained 6 bases not matched to a gene. The CDR3 totals 12 residues. Germline CDR1 reads DFQATT; CDR2 reads SNEGSKA (reference sequence). CDR3 sequence: CSASRQGEKLFF. For the CDR3, the DNA is TGCAGTGCAAGCCGACAGGGCGAAAAACTGTTTTTT.